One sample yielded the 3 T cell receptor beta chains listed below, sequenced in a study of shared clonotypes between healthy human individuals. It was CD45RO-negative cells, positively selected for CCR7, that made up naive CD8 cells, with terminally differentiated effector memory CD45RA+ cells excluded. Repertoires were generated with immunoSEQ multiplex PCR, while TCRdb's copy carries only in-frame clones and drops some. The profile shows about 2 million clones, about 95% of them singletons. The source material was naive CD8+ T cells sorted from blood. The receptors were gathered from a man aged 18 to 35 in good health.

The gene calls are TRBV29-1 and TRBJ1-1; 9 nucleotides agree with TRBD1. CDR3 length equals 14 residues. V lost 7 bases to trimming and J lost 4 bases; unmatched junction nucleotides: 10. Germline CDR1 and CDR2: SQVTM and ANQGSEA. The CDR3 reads CSAFGWTGVTEAFF. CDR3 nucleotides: TGCAGCGCCTTCGGCTGGACAGGGGTCACTGAAGCTTTCTTT.

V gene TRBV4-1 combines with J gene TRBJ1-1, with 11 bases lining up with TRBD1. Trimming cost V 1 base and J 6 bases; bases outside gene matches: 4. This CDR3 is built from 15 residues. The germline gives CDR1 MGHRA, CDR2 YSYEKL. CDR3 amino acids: CASSQVGQGEPEAFF. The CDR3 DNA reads TGCGCCAGCAGCCAAGTGGGACAGGGGGAGCCTGAAGCTTTCTTT.

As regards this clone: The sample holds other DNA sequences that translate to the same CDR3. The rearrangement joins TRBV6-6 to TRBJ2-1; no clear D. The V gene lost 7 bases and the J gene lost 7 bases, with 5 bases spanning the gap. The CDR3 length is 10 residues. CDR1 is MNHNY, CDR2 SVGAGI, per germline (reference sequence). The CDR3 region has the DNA TGTGCCAGCAACGGAAATGAGCAGTTCTTC. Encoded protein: CASNGNEQFF.